The sample holds many counts of the clone carrying this TCR beta chain. V was trimmed by 7 bases and J by 2 bases, leaving 14 bases between them. CDR3 length: 13 amino acids. Germline V lookup: CDR1 DFQATT, CDR2 SNEGSKA (reference sequence). The record originates from a study of T cells in Graves' hyperthyroidism and ophthalmopathy. RNA transcripts served as the template for amplifying TCR beta CDR3 regions. The study used the HTBI primer set for a first-round RT-PCR of the TCR CDR3. Each CDR3 protein gets one entry after TCRdb re-called the multiplex PCR reads with MiXCR. The top ten hold around a fifth of the sample, which has roughly 350,000 distinct CDR3 sequences, 13% to 15% seen once.

The receptor comes from a woman in her 30s with Graves' ophthalmopathy. Sequencing was performed on blood. The chain is built from TRBV20-1 and TRBJ1-1; D is possibly TRBD1 (6 bases). In DNA, the CDR3 is TGCAGTGTGCCGGACAGTACTAACACTGAAGCTTTCTTT. Translated: CSVPDSTNTEAFF.